What follows are 14 T cell receptor beta chains derived from one specimen sequenced in a study of CD8 T cells in ankylosing spondylitis. TCRdb itself ran the 5' RACE reads through MiXCR, one entry per CDR3 protein. Of about 510,000 distinct CDR3 sequences listed, about 5.7% are singletons. Overall study results and limits: A TCR beta motif of several highly homologous variants seemed to mark ankylosing spondylitis blood.

These receptors have no identified antigens. Sequenced material: blood, either unsorted or a sorted T cell fraction (not recorded which). These receptors were collected from a male donor with ankylosing spondylitis.

This clonotype was observed many times. This chain links TRBV21-1 with TRBJ2-7; TRBD1, as called in the table, went unchecked against the DNA. TRBV21-1 is termed a pseudogene. The CDR3 length is 15 residues. This CDR3 reads CASSKGAGILYEQYF. In DNA form, the CDR3 reads TGTGCCAGCAGCAAAGGGGCAGGGATACTCTACGAGCAGTACTTC.

This clonotype has a count of ten or more. The V gene is TRBV20-1, the J gene TRBJ2-7; D unclear. V lost 2 bases and J lost 4, with 6 bases in between. The CDR3 contains 11 residues. Germline-derived CDR1 and CDR2 are DFQATT and SNEGSKA (reference sequence). As DNA, the CDR3 is TGCAGTGCTAGAAAAGGATACGAGCAGTACTTC. This encodes CSARKGYEQYF.

Of note for this clonotype: One end of the junction does not line up with germline, which may come from a read error. The V gene is TRBV12-3 or TRBV12-4, the J gene TRBJ2-1; TRBD1 matches at 10 bases. The CDR3 sequence is 15 residues long. CDR3 in amino acids: CSSSLPGTGDNDQFF. The CDR3 DNA is TGTTCCAGCAGTCTGCCCGGGACAGGGGACAATGACCAGTTCTTC.

This clonotype has ten or more counts. The chain employs TRBV18 and TRBJ2-7, with TRBD2 matching 13 bases. This CDR3 spans 15 amino acids. Germline trimming cut 6 bases from V and 6 bases from J; bases unmatched to any gene: 8. CDR1 and CDR2 from the germline V gene are KGHSH and LQKENI. Written as DNA, the CDR3 is TGTGCCAGCTCTGCTGGACTAGCGGGAGCTTTCGAGCAGTACTTC. It codes for CASSAGLAGAFEQYF.

This clonotype came up many times. The genes are TRBV29-1 and TRBJ2-3; 11 bases fit TRBD2. The CDR3 runs 15 residues. The germline CDR1 and CDR2 sequences are SQVTM and ANQGSEA. The V segment lost 3 bases and the J segment 0 bases; nucleotides outside the gene matches: 2. CDR3 region: CSVEGLAASTDTQYF. Written as DNA, the CDR3 is TGCAGCGTTGAGGGACTAGCGGCTAGCACAGATACGCAGTATTTT.

This clonotype turned up a few times. V and J are TRBV23-1 and TRBJ1-6; unclear D gene. TRBV23-1 carries the ORF label, with uncertain function. The ends were cut back, 10 bases at V and 9 bases at J, with 19 bases in the middle. The CDR3 loop spans 14 amino acids. The CDR3: CATFPAGYISPLHF. The CDR3 DNA is TGCGCCACATTTCCAGCGGGGTACATTTCACCCCTCCACTTT.

At least ten counts were recorded for this clonotype. The V and J genes are TRBV9 and TRBJ2-1; 10 bases match TRBD2. Germline CDR1 is SGDLS and CDR2 is YYNGEE. The CDR3 runs 17 residues. With 4 bases clipped from V and 0 bases from J, the junction kept 7 bases outside the gene matches. The CDR3 DNA reads as TGTGCCAGCAGCTCCTGGACTAGCGGAAACTCCTACAATGAGCAGTTCTTC. The encoded protein is CASSSWTSGNSYNEQFF.

In its sample, this clonotype was seen many times. The rearrangement uses TRBV29-1 and TRBJ2-4; TRBD1 might be the D (5 bases). V was shortened by 5 bases and J by 4 bases, with 12 bases between the two germline ends. The germline V gene has CDR1 SQVTM and CDR2 ANQGSEA. This CDR3 spans 13 amino acids. Here the CDR3 reads CSVFQGQKNIQYF. Here the CDR3 DNA reads TGCAGCGTTTTTCAGGGTCAAAAAAACATTCAGTACTTC.

This clonotype was seen ten or more times. The chain joins TRBV7-2 to TRBJ1-3; D unclear. The CDR3 sequence is 13 residues long. Germline values: CDR1 SGHTA, CDR2 FQGNSA. V was pared by 6 bases and J by 2 bases, with 8 bases between. The CDR3 DNA sequence: TGTGCCAGCAGAATTACTACTGGAAACACCATATATTTT. Translation gives CASRITTGNTIYF.

At least ten counts were recorded for this clonotype. This chain links TRBV6-4 with TRBJ2-3; 7 nucleotides align to TRBD1. The CDR3 contains 15 residues. With V trimmed by 6 bases and J by 1 base, 7 bases remained unmatched. Germline CDR1 reads MRHNA; CDR2 reads SNTAGT. The CDR3 sequence is CASSQTGIGTDTQYF. The CDR3 DNA follows: TGTGCCAGCAGCCAGACAGGGATCGGCACAGATACGCAGTATTTT.

This clonotype was recorded many times. A read error may account for a junction end that differs from germline. The chain joins TRBV20-1 to TRBJ2-5, with D perhaps TRBD1 or TRBD2 (6 bases each). The CDR3 runs to 15 residues. Germline V gene data show CDR1 as DFQATT and CDR2 as SNEGSKA (reference sequence). The CDR3 here is CSAGDSWGAGETQYF. In DNA, the CDR3 is TGCAGTGCTGGAGACTCATGGGGGGCGGGGGAGACCCAGTACTTC.

This clonotype appeared many times. The chain combines TRBV6-1 with TRBJ2-1; 11 bases fit TRBD2. Germline CDR1 reads MNHNS; CDR2 reads SASEGT. Losses at the gene ends were 5 bases for V and 6 bases for J; bases not matched to a gene: 18. The CDR3 has 19 amino acids. CDR3 loop: CASSPRGAQGSGRANEQFF. The CDR3 coding sequence is TGTGCCAGCAGTCCACGAGGGGCACAAGGTAGCGGGAGGGCCAATGAGCAGTTCTTC.

The table lists this clonotype with many counts. V gene TRBV4-3 combines with J gene TRBJ1-4; D might be TRBD1 (6 bases). The ends were cut back, 0 bases at V and 11 bases at J, with 16 bases in the middle. Per germline, CDR1 LGHNA and CDR2 YSLEER. The CDR3 has 15 amino acids. The CDR3 DNA follows: TGCGCCAGCAGCCAAGAAAGGGGGTTTGGTCGGAAACTGTTTTTT. Protein sequence: CASSQERGFGRKLFF.

This clonotype was seen ten or more times. The CDR3 sequence: CSARVSGANVLTF. The CDR3 coding sequence is TGCAGTGCTAGAGTCTCTGGGGCCAACGTCCTGACTTTC. The chain links TRBV20-1 to TRBJ2-6; D gene uncertain. The germline V and J ends were trimmed by 1 base and 0 bases, with 1 base remaining between them. CDR1 and CDR2 from the germline V gene are DFQATT and SNEGSKA (reference sequence). CDR3 size: 13 residues.